What follows are 24 T cell receptor beta chains derived from one specimen sequenced in a study of T cells after yellow fever vaccination (dated by TCRdb to between 2018 and 2021). Interpreted using the paper, the treatment or condition label stands for: live attenuated yellow fever vaccine strain. The method behind the library was 5' RACE. This sample was sequenced with an Illumina NovaSeq 6000. The public reads were run again by TCRdb, first through fastp at Q25 and then through MiXCR, and only productive beta chains were kept. Every distinct CDR3 protein forms one entry, paired with its most common genes and DNA. Recorded for this sample are some 290,000 distinct CDR3 sequences; roughly a tenth of them occurred a single time. Over 3% of the sample is held by the ten biggest clonotypes. The material sequenced was CD4+ T cells sorted from PBMCs, taken 45 days after the yellow fever booster vaccination. These receptors were obtained from a young man who received the YFV17D yellow fever vaccine.

V is TRBV7-2 and J is TRBJ2-2; the match to TRBD2 covers 8 bases. V lost 2 bases, J lost 2 bases, and 7 bases stayed unmatched. The germline CDR1 and CDR2 sequences are SGHTA and FQGNSA. The CDR3 spans 17 residues. This CDR3 is CASSLRRGVGNTGELFF. CDR3 bases: TGTGCCAGCAGCTTAAGGCGGGGGGTCGGCAACACCGGGGAGCTGTTTTTT.

This clonotype was seen only a few times. The chain joins TRBV7-2 to TRBJ1-5; D not resolved. Germline CDR1 reads SGHTA; CDR2 reads FQGNSA. The CDR3 spans 15 residues. The V end was cut by 2 bases, the J end by 0 bases, with 8 bases between. This CDR3 reads CASSLYWNSNQPQHF. DNA for the CDR3: TGTGCCAGCAGCTTATATTGGAATAGCAATCAGCCCCAGCATTTT. Based on the CDR3 plus reference TRBV7-2 and TRBJ1-5, the full variable domain is GAGVSQSPSNKVTEKGKDVELRCDPISGHTALYWYRQSLGQGLEFLIYFQGNSAPDKSGLPSDRFSAERTGGSVSTLTIQRTQQEDSAVYLCASSLYWNSNQPQHFGDGTRLSIL.

The chain combines TRBV3-1 with TRBJ1-2; D call uncertain. Deletions cut 0 bases from V and 4 bases from J, with 9 bases between. The V gene's germline CDR1 is LGHDT and CDR2 YNNKEL (reference sequence). The CDR3 contains 14 residues. As DNA, the CDR3 is TGTGCCAGCAGCCAAGATATTGGCCTCTATGGCTACACCTTC. Its translation is CASSQDIGLYGYTF. The full variable domain, its missing parts supplied by reference TRBV3-1 and TRBJ1-2, is DTAVSQTPKYLVTQMGNDKSIKCEQNLGHDTMYWYKQDSKKFLKIMFSYNNKELIINETVPNRFSPKSPDKAHLNLHINSLELGDSAVYFCASSQDIGLYGYTFGSGTRLTVV.

This clonotype was detected only a few times. The rearrangement links TRBV20-1 to TRBJ1-1, with 7 positions matching TRBD1. Trimming took 3 bases from V and 1 from J; bases not matched to a gene: 8. CDR3 length: 15 residues. The germline CDR1 and CDR2 sequences are DFQATT and SNEGSKA (reference sequence). This CDR3 is CSASQPTGANTEAFF. In DNA form, the CDR3 reads TGCAGTGCTAGCCAACCCACAGGGGCGAACACTGAAGCTTTCTTT.

This clonotype showed up many times. V usage is TRBV7-2 and J usage is TRBJ2-5; 7 bases map to TRBD2. The CDR3 sequence is 14 residues long. Germline trimming cut 1 base from V and 1 base from J; bases unmatched to any gene: 0. Germline V lookup: CDR1 SGHTA, CDR2 FQGNSA. The CDR3 here is CASSLGLAQETQYF. In DNA, the CDR3 is TGTGCCAGCAGCTTAGGACTAGCCCAAGAGACCCAGTACTTC.

This clonotype was recorded a few times. The chain combines TRBV6-5 with TRBJ1-2, with a possible D match to TRBD1 (5 bases). The CDR3 extends over 18 amino acids. Looked up from germline, CDR1 is MNHEY and CDR2 is SVGAGI. V was shortened by 5 bases and J by 6 bases, with 28 bases between the two germline ends. CDR3: CASSDPRAGRARKNGYTF. CDR3 nucleotide sequence: TGTGCCAGCAGTGACCCCAGGGCAGGGCGAGCCCGTAAGAATGGCTACACCTTC.

This clonotype was detected a few times. The chain combines TRBV5-5 with TRBJ1-2, with TRBD1 matching over 7 bases. From germline, CDR1 is SGHKS and CDR2 YYEKEE (reference sequence). CDR3 length equals 14 residues. J gave up 5 bases and V 4 bases, and 8 bases lay outside the gene matches. For the CDR3, the DNA is TGTGCCAGCAGCGCACCGGGACAGCAATATGGCTACACCTTC. Amino acids: CASSAPGQQYGYTF.

Only a few counts were recorded for this clonotype. CDR3 sequence: CASSSQIYQPQHF. CDR3 coding DNA: TGTGCCAGCAGCTCCCAGATTTATCAGCCCCAGCATTTT. The J gene is TRBJ1-5, the V gene TRBV7-2; D unclear. The CDR3 runs 13 residues. Germline-derived CDR1 and CDR2 are SGHTA and FQGNSA. The V end lost 4 bases, the J end lost 5 bases, and 9 bases lay between the germline ends.

V is TRBV3-1 and J is TRBJ2-7; TRBD1 is a possible D gene (5 bases). The CDR3 totals 14 residues. Trimming left V 0 bases short and J 0 bases short, with 6 bases between. Germline lookup yields CDR1 LGHDT and CDR2 YNNKEL (reference sequence). For the CDR3, the DNA is TGTGCCAGCAGCCAAGATGACAGCTCCTACGAGCAGTACTTC. The encoded protein is CASSQDDSSYEQYF.

In its sample, this clonotype was seen a few times. V gene TRBV5-6 combines with J gene TRBJ2-2; 14 bases align to TRBD2. This CDR3 region has 18 residues. V gave up 6 bases and J gave up 5 bases; unmatched junction bases: 12. Germline-derived CDR1 and CDR2 are SGHDT and YYEEEE. CDR3 in amino acids: CASTSRLAGGPRTGELFF. In DNA, the CDR3 is TGTGCCAGCACCTCGAGACTAGCGGGGGGGCCACGAACCGGGGAGCTGTTTTTT.

The chain uses TRBV7-2 and TRBJ2-3; possible D gene TRBD2, 6 bases. Germline CDR1 and CDR2: SGHTA and FQGNSA. Between the trimmed V and J ends, which lost 1 base and 8 bases, there was a span of 22 bases. This CDR3 contains 17 residues. The CDR3 reads CASSLGRVGGPTGTQYF. CDR3 coding DNA: TGTGCCAGCAGCTTAGGTCGGGTGGGGGGACCGACCGGTACGCAGTATTTT.

The sample holds a few counts of this clonotype. This sequence joins TRBV5-6 and TRBJ2-2; the D is unclear. CDR1 and CDR2 from the germline V gene are SGHDT and YYEEEE. Trimming stripped 5 bases from V and 0 bases from J, with 17 bases between. CDR3 length: 17 amino acids. The CDR3: CASRFSFGPANTGELFF. The CDR3 DNA is TGTGCCAGCAGATTTAGTTTTGGGCCCGCGAACACCGGGGAGCTGTTTTTT.

The chain links TRBV12-3 or TRBV12-4 to TRBJ2-2; D is uncertain. V was pared by 2 bases and J by 6 bases, with 7 bases between. The CDR3 runs 13 residues. The CDR3 is CASSLRVAGELFF. The CDR3 DNA reads TGTGCCAGCAGTTTAAGGGTAGCCGGGGAGCTGTTTTTT.

There are a few counts of this clonotype. The chain recombines TRBV5-5 with TRBJ1-1, with 11 nucleotides matching TRBD1. V lost 4 bases, J lost 5 bases, and 10 bases stayed unmatched. There are 16 residues in the CDR3. Germline V CDR1 and CDR2: SGHKS, YYEKEE (reference sequence). The CDR3 sequence is CASSGRTGGFRTEAFF. DNA of the CDR3: TGTGCCAGCAGCGGTAGGACAGGGGGCTTTAGAACTGAAGCTTTCTTT.

The sample holds many counts of this clonotype. The chain is built from TRBV7-7 and TRBJ2-7, with a tentative D call TRBD2 (5 bases). Trimming cost V 8 bases and J 2 bases, with 16 bases left between them. Germline CDR1 is SSHAT and CDR2 is FNYEAQ (reference sequence). The CDR3 spans 14 residues. The CDR3 DNA follows: TGTGCCAGCGGATTACAGCGGCGCACCTACGAGCAGTACTTC. As protein: CASGLQRRTYEQYF. The full variable domain, with the rest looked up from reference TRBV7-7 and TRBJ2-7, is GAGVSQSPRYKVTKRGQDVTLRCDPISSHATLYWYQQALGQGPEFLTYFNYEAQPDKSGLPSDRFSAERPEGSISTLTIQRTEQRDSAMYRCASGLQRRTYEQYFGPGTRLTVT.

This clonotype was recorded at least ten times. The chain recombines TRBV7-2 with TRBJ2-1; D is tentatively TRBD1 or TRBD2 (5 bases each). The CDR3 consists of 13 residues. Germline V CDR1 and CDR2: SGHTA, FQGNSA. V was clipped by 5 bases and J by 9 bases, with 14 bases between them. The CDR3 spells CASSQSRDGEQFF. CDR3 coding DNA: TGTGCCAGCAGCCAAAGTAGGGACGGTGAGCAGTTCTTC.

The chain has TRBV5-1 and TRBJ1-3, with 9 bases lining up with TRBD1. V lost 2 bases and J lost 0; bases outside the gene matches: 3. The CDR3 covers 16 residues. Per germline, CDR1 SGHRS and CDR2 YFSETQ. The CDR3 loop is CASSFTGGDSGNTIYF. For the CDR3, the DNA is TGCGCCAGCAGCTTTACAGGGGGCGACTCTGGAAACACCATATATTTT.

This clonotype was counted between two and nine times. J is TRBJ2-7 and V is TRBV7-2; 9 bases agree with TRBD2. With 2 bases clipped from V and 0 bases from J, the junction kept 2 bases outside the gene matches. This CDR3 is built from 15 residues. CDR1 SGHTA and CDR2 FQGNSA come from the germline V gene. CDR3 sequence reads: CASSLSGGTSYEQYF. CDR3 DNA: TGTGCCAGCAGCTTAAGCGGGGGGACCTCCTACGAGCAGTACTTC.

The chain couples TRBV6-5 to TRBJ1-1; D gene ambiguous. V was clipped by 6 bases and J by 8 bases, with 10 bases between them. The germline CDR1 and CDR2 sequences are MNHEY and SVGAGI. This CDR3 is 11 amino acids long. The CDR3 DNA reads as TGTGCCAGCAGGAGGGAGCAGGAAGCTTTCTTT. Translating it yields CASRREQEAFF.

The gene calls are TRBV7-2 and TRBJ2-1; D is possibly TRBD1 or TRBD2 (6 bases each). V was trimmed by 1 base and J by 2 bases, leaving 12 bases between them. Germline CDR1 reads SGHTA; CDR2 reads FQGNSA. This CDR3 has 16 amino acids. The CDR3 sequence: CASSLGPGGPYNEQFF. The CDR3 DNA sequence: TGTGCCAGCAGCTTAGGTCCCGGGGGCCCCTACAATGAGCAGTTCTTC.

This chain uses TRBV12-3 or TRBV12-4 with TRBJ1-5; D gene unclear. This CDR3 comprises 12 residues. Trimming pared 5 bases from V and 7 bases from J, leaving 9 bases between. The CDR3 DNA reads as TGTGCCAGCAGTCAATATAGACAGCCCCAGCATTTT. Translated: CASSQYRQPQHF.

This clonotype was recorded a few times. This CDR3 reads CSARAGGPYNEQFF. Written as DNA, the CDR3 is TGCAGTGCTAGAGCGGGGGGGCCTTACAATGAGCAGTTCTTC. J is TRBJ2-1 and V is TRBV20-1; 8 bases align to TRBD2. Trimming took 1 base from V and 4 from J; bases not matched to a gene: 3. The CDR3 spans 14 residues. The germline V gene encodes CDR1 DFQATT and CDR2 SNEGSKA (reference sequence).

This clonotype was detected many times. This rearrangement joins TRBV9 to TRBJ2-1, with 8 bases matching TRBD1. Germline lookup yields CDR1 SGDLS and CDR2 YYNGEE. CDR3 size: 19 residues. Unmatched junction bases numbered 19, after V lost 0 bases and J lost 8 bases. The CDR3 DNA sequence: TGTGCCAGCAGCGTAGCTTTTCGGGCCGGCAGGGGGCTACTCGATGAGCAGTTCTTC. It encodes CASSVAFRAGRGLLDEQFF.

This clonotype was found a few times. The chain carries TRBV9 and TRBJ2-7; D assignment may be TRBD1 or TRBD2 (5 bases each). Germline lookup yields CDR1 SGDLS and CDR2 YYNGEE. V dropped 4 bases and J dropped 0 bases, with 17 bases sitting between them. This CDR3 spans 16 amino acids. CDR3 in DNA: TGTGCCAGCAGCCCCCAATCCGGGACCACCTCCTACGAGCAGTACTTC. It specifies CASSPQSGTTSYEQYF.